This TCR beta chain appears in the sequencing data of a study of cytomegalovirus exposure and HLA in healthy donors. Overall study findings and caveats: Most CMV-associated TCR beta chains were later found to appear HLA-restricted. In a later analysis, TCR beta V- and J-gene trimming was associated with a missense DCLRE1C variant.

In the case of this clone: Its antigen is not identified.

The PCR was carried out with 60 Vbeta primers and 13 Jbeta primers. Here immunoSEQ multiplex PCR was the method, and the copy in TCRdb shows in-frame clones only, minus some. The repertoire has about 160,000 clones, around 80% of them found once; the top ten carry about 4.5%. Nominally healthy donors provided the samples, though records likely missed some immune exposures. Germline CDR1 LGHNA, CDR2 YNFKEQ. V shed 4 bases and J shed 8 bases, with 17 bases lying between them. The CDR3 consists of 15 residues. The material sequenced was PBMCs. The chain recombines TRBV4-2 with TRBJ1-4; D perhaps matches TRBD1 (6 bases). This TCR was sampled from a man aged 35-49 years in good health and CMV-seronegative. In DNA form, the CDR3 reads TGTGCCAGCAGCCGGGGGGGGGACATGGGAGAAAAACTGTTTTTT. This codes for CASSRGGDMGEKLFF.